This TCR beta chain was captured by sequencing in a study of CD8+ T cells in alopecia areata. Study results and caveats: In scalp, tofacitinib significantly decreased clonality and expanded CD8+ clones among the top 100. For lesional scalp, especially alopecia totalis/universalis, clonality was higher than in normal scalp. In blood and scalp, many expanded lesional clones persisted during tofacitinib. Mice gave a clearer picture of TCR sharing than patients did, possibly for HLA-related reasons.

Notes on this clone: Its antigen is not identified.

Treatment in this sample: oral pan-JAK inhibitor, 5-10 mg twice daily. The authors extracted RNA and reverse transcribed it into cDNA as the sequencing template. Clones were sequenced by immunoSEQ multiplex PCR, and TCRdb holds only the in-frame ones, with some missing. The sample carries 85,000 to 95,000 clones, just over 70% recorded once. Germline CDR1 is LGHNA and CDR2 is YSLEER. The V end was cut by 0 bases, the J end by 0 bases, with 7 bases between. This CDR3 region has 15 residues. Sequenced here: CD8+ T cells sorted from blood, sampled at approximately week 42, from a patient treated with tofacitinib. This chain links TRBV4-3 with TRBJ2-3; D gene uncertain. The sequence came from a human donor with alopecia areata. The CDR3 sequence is CASSQDRISTDTQYF. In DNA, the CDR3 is TGCGCCAGCAGCCAAGATCGGATTAGCACAGATACGCAGTATTTT.